This record looks at one T cell receptor (beta chain) sequence and its context. Its specificity is not known. Clinicians diagnosed patients from clinical symptoms, serum thyroxine and TRAb, thyroid ultrasound and orbital computed tomography. An approximately 10 ml volume of fresh peripheral blood provided the PBMCs. This record comes from a study of T cells in Graves' hyperthyroidism and ophthalmopathy. Study-wide context: Pretreatment peripheral blood was obtained at initial diagnosis. Whole-study findings and limits: Most thyroid clonotypes that were expanded above 0.001 also turned up in blood.

What was amplified from RNA transcripts were TCR beta CDR3 regions. Primed by the HTBI set, a first-round RT-PCR was run on the TCR CDR3. TCRdb passed the multiplex PCR reads through MiXCR, listing each CDR3 protein once. The sample lists roughly 350,000 distinct CDR3 sequences, more than 11% occurring once. Trimming took 6 bases from V and 3 from J, leaving 18 bases between them. CDR1 and CDR2 from the germline V gene are DFQATT and SNEGSKA (reference sequence). The CDR3 sequence is 14 residues long. V is TRBV20-1 and J is TRBJ2-7; D might be TRBD2 (6 bases). Sequenced input: blood. The receptor's source is a woman in her 30s with Graves' hyperthyroidism. The CDR3 here is CSAEPGTGNYEQYF. Written as DNA, the CDR3 is TGCAGTGCCGAACCCGGGACTGGAAACTACGAGCAGTACTTC.